These T cell receptor beta chains were read from a single sample in a study of cytomegalovirus exposure and HLA in healthy donors. Some clones are missing from TCRdb's copy, which holds only in-frame ones; the method was immunoSEQ multiplex PCR. The sample has roughly 180,000 clones, under 90% seen once; the top ten hold approximately 6.8%. The sequenced material came from PBMCs. Receptors originate from a man aged 30 to 45 in good health and CMV-seropositive. Both conserved end residues are part of each CDR3. A D gene is named only where the DNA matches it firmly. Size is omitted from some rows. Given values are once, few, many or a class for expanded clones.

j_call	clone_size	d_call	v_call	cdr3_aa	cdr3_nt
TRBJ1-5	-	-	TRBV27	CASSPVVAQPQHF	TGTGCCAGCTCGCCAGTGGTGGCTCAGCCCCAGCATTTT
TRBJ2-2	few	-	TRBV9	CASSEQVRDGELFF	TGTGCCAGCAGTGAACAGGTCAGGGACGGGGAGCTGTTTTTT
TRBJ2-1	-	TRBD2	TRBV6-1	CSGGSYNEQFF	TGTAGCGGGGGTTCCTACAATGAGCAGTTCTTC
TRBJ2-3	-	TRBD2	TRBV18	CASSPLAGGGTDTQYF	TGTGCCAGCTCACCATTGGCGGGAGGGGGCACAGATACGCAGTATTTT
TRBJ2-3	once	-	TRBV10-1	CASSERGVADTQYF	TGCGCCAGCAGTGAAAGAGGAGTTGCGGATACGCAGTATTTT
TRBJ2-1	-	TRBD2	TRBV2	CASSELVAGYNEQFF	TGTGCCAGCAGTGAACTGGTAGCGGGCTACAATGAGCAGTTCTTC
TRBJ1-1	few	-	TRBV6-1	CASSPGENTEAFF	TGTGCCAGCAGTCCAGGGGAGAACACTGAAGCTTTCTTT
TRBJ2-7	-	TRBD2	TRBV14	CASSQDPSGVGEQYF	TGTGCCAGCAGCCAAGACCCTAGCGGGGTTGGGGAGCAGTACTTC
TRBJ2-1	-	TRBD1	TRBV5-4	CASSLVDRATGEQFF	TGTGCCAGCAGCTTGGTGGACAGGGCGACAGGTGAGCAGTTCTTC
TRBJ1-1	-	TRBD1	TRBV19	CASSHILTGEDTEAFF	TGTGCCAGTAGCCATATTCTGACAGGGGAGGACACTGAAGCTTTCTTT
TRBJ2-5	-	TRBD2	TRBV4-1	CASSQEGAGGNQETQYF	TGCGCCAGCAGCCAAGAAGGTGCGGGGGGGAACCAAGAGACCCAGTACTTC
TRBJ2-3	-	TRBD2	TRBV11-3	CASRGGTSTDTQYF	TGTGCCAGCAGGGGGGGGACTAGCACAGATACGCAGTATTTT
TRBJ1-5	-	TRBD1	TRBV28	CASSFPTGVQPQHF	TGTGCCAGCAGTTTCCCTACAGGGGTTCAGCCCCAGCATTTT
TRBJ1-5	-	TRBD1	TRBV30	CAWTQGEGQPQHF	TGTGCCTGGACACAGGGGGAGGGTCAGCCCCAGCATTTT
TRBJ2-1	once	-	TRBV4-1	CASSQVSSRTYNEQFF	TGCGCCAGCAGCCAAGTATCTAGCAGGACTTACAATGAGCAGTTCTTC
TRBJ2-3	few	TRBD2	TRBV6-4	CASSATRGGTDTQYF	TGTGCCAGCAGTGCCACGCGGGGGGGCACAGATACGCAGTATTTT
TRBJ2-3	-	-	TRBV5-1	CASSFGGPRDTQYF	TGCGCCAGCAGCTTCGGCGGGCCCAGAGATACGCAGTATTTT
TRBJ2-7	once	-	TRBV4-1	CASRRVWAGQRSGYEQYF	TGCGCCAGCAGACGGGTATGGGCCGGACAGCGGAGTGGGTACGAGCAGTACTTC
TRBJ2-4	-	TRBD1	TRBV19	CASSMGQGPLAKNIQYF	TGTGCCAGTAGTATGGGACAGGGTCCCCTAGCCAAAAACATTCAGTACTTC
TRBJ1-1	-	-	TRBV6-5	CASRYYSIEAFF	TGTGCCAGCAGATACTATAGCATCGAAGCTTTCTTT
TRBJ2-1	-	TRBD2	TRBV27	CASKGTSGGINEQFF	TGTGCCAGCAAGGGGACTAGCGGGGGAATAAATGAGCAGTTCTTC
TRBJ2-1	-	-	TRBV5-8	CASSLVAGYNEQFF	TGTGCCAGCAGCCTGGTTGCCGGGTACAATGAGCAGTTCTTC
TRBJ2-7	-	TRBD1	TRBV2	CASSGQGVSYEQYF	TGTGCCAGCAGTGGTCAGGGGGTCTCCTACGAGCAGTACTTC
TRBJ2-7	-	-	TRBV6-5	CASSYHRDYSYEQYF	TGTGCCAGCAGTTACCACAGGGATTACTCCTACGAGCAGTACTTC